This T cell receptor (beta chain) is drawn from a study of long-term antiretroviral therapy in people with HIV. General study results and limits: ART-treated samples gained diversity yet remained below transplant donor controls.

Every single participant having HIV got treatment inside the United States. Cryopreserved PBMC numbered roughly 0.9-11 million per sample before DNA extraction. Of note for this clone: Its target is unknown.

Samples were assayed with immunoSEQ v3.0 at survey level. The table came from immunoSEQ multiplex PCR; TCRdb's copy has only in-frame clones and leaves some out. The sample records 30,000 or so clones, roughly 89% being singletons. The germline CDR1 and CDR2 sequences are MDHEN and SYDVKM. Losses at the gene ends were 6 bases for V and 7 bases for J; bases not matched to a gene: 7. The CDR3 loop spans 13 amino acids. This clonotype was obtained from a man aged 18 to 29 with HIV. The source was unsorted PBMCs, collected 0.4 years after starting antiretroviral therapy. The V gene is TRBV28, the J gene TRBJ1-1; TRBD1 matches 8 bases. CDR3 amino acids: CASSSLGTGEAFF. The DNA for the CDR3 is TGTGCCAGCAGCTCCCTCGGGACAGGTGAAGCTTTCTTT.